Listed below are T cell receptor beta chains from one sample, sequenced in a study of somatic mutations in cytotoxic T cells in rheumatoid arthritis. Data came from immunoSEQ multiplex PCR; TCRdb stores just in-frame clones and leaves some out. This table holds some 14,000 clones, roughly 80% found once. The sequenced material came from CD8+ T cells sorted from blood. These receptors came from an adult with rheumatoid arthritis. The CDR3 runs from the conserved cysteine through the conserved F or W. A D gene is named only where the DNA matches it firmly. Only some rows state a clone size, as once, few, many or a class for expanded clones.

TRBJ2-3,once,.,TRBV7-8,TGTGCCAGCAGCGAAGGGACCCCAGATACGCAGTATTTT,CASSEGTPDTQYF
TRBJ1-5,medium-sized,TRBD1,TRBV19,TGTGCCAGTAATACGGGACAGGATAGCAATCAGCCCCAGCATTTT,CASNTGQDSNQPQHF
TRBJ2-1,.,TRBD2,TRBV9,TGTGCCAGCAGCCCAAGCGGGAGTGGGAATGAGCAGTTCTTC,CASSPSGSGNEQFF
TRBJ1-4,.,.,TRBV7-6,TGTGCCAGCAGCCACCGGGCCACCAACGAAAAACTGTTTTTT,CASSHRATNEKLFF
TRBJ1-5,few,.,TRBV28,TGTGCCAGCGGCAGGCTTAGCAATCAGCCCCAGCATTTT,CASGRLSNQPQHF
TRBJ1-1,.,.,TRBV7-9,TGTGCCAGCAGTTTCCCCGACGAAGACACTGAAGCTTTCTTT,CASSFPDEDTEAFF
TRBJ1-5,few,.,TRBV4-1,TGCGCCAGCAGCCAAGAGCACAGGGTCAGCCAGCCCCAGCATTTT,CASSQEHRVSQPQHF
TRBJ2-1,.,TRBD2,TRBV2,TGTGCCAGCAGTGCTTCTCTAGCGGGGGGTTACAATGAGCAGTTCTTC,CASSASLAGGYNEQFF
TRBJ2-2,.,TRBD1,TRBV4-1,TGCGCCAGCAGCCTCGGGACAGGGGAAACCGGGGAGCTGTTTTTT,CASSLGTGETGELFF
TRBJ2-1,.,TRBD2,TRBV19,TGTGCCAGTAGCTCCGGGACTAGCGACTACAATGAGCAGTTCTTC,CASSSGTSDYNEQFF
TRBJ1-1,.,TRBD1,TRBV19,TGTGCCAGTAGCCCAGACAGGGGGAACACTGAAGCTTTCTTT,CASSPDRGNTEAFF
TRBJ1-5,.,TRBD1,TRBV25-1,TGTGCCAGCAGTGAATACGGCCGGGACAGAGCGGATCAGCCCCAGCATTTT,CASSEYGRDRADQPQHF
TRBJ1-1,medium-sized,.,TRBV19,TGTGCCAGTAGTATAGGAGAGAACACTGAAGCTTTCTTT,CASSIGENTEAFF
TRBJ1-5,.,.,TRBV27,TGTGCCAGCTCACCCGGAGAGGGTCAGCCCCAGCATTTT,CASSPGEGQPQHF
TRBJ2-2,.,.,TRBV6-5,TGTGCCAGCAGTTACTCCGAAGCCCCCGGGGAGCTGTTTTTT,CASSYSEAPGELFF
TRBJ1-2,few,.,TRBV5-1,TGCGCCAGCAGCTTGGCACTGCAGAACTATGGCTACACCTTC,CASSLALQNYGYTF
TRBJ2-5,.,.,TRBV2,TGTGCCAGCAGTCCGTTGGCGGCGCGTCGGGGGGAGACCCAGTACTTC,CASSPLAARRGETQYF
TRBJ2-1,.,TRBD2,TRBV29-1,TGCAGCGTTGGACTAGCGGGGAATGAGCAGTTCTTC,CSVGLAGNEQFF
TRBJ1-5,.,.,TRBV10-1,TGCGCCAGCAGTTGTAGGGGATGTCAGCCCCAGCATTTT,CASSCRGCQPQHF
TRBJ1-1,.,TRBD1,TRBV19,TGTGCCAGTAGTACCCAGGGGGGCTCCCTGGGAGCTTTCTTT,CASSTQGGSLGAFF
TRBJ1-2,.,TRBD1,TRBV28,TGTGTCAGCACCCCGGACAGGGCGAACTATGGCTACACCTTC,CVSTPDRANYGYTF
TRBJ1-5,.,.,TRBV9,TGTGCCAGCAGCGCCGGGGGTAGCAATCAGCCCCAGCATTTT,CASSAGGSNQPQHF
TRBJ1-3,.,.,TRBV10-1,TGCGCCAGCAGTGAGTCGGCAGGGACGGACACCATATATTTT,CASSESAGTDTIYF
TRBJ1-3,.,.,TRBV6-1,TGTGCCAGCAGTGTCTCCGGCTCTGGAAACACCATATATTTT,CASSVSGSGNTIYF
TRBJ1-1,.,.,TRBV29-1,TGCAGCGTGGCAGGGACGTCCCTGAACACTGAAGCTTTCTTT,CSVAGTSLNTEAFF